What follows is one TCR beta chain and its context. Antigen specificity is unknown. Investigators sorted each CD8+ T cell subset in triplicate, taking 250,000 to 300,000 cells each time. UMI-labeled 5' RACE yielded the TRB cDNA libraries. With the 5' RACE reads reprocessed, TCRdb shows one record per CDR3 protein and no DNA. Seen in this sample are some 130,000 distinct CDR3 sequences; the ten most common clones hold 0.49%. CDR3 length equals 13 residues. Germline V gene lookup returns CDR1 MGHRA and CDR2 YSYEKL. The entry originates in a study of CXCR3-negative and CXCR3-positive naive CD8 T cells. Study information: Roughly 130 million TRB reads were obtained in total, which works out to about 1.5 +/- 0.3 million per library. The study's findings and limits: Similar TRBV-TRBJ usage characterized naive CXCR3-negative and CXCR3-positive cells; memory cells differed. For the naive subsets, surface CD5 was similar, and TCR strength was inferred from TRB CDR3 properties.

The chain is built from TRBV4-1 and TRBJ2-7; no DNA is available, so the TRBD1 call from TCRdb remains unchecked. The sequencing sample was made of naive CXCR3- CD8+ T cells from blood. Subset given: CD45RO-CCR7+CD27+CD95- naive CD8+ T cells lacking CXCR3 (TNR3-). The source is a human donor in good health. Some clones in this sample may be carry-over from other donors' samples. CDR3: CASSPTDAPEQYF.